The sample holds many counts of the clone carrying this T cell receptor beta chain. This specimen comes from a study of T cells in Graves' hyperthyroidism and ophthalmopathy. From RNA transcripts, TCR beta CDR3 regions were amplified. An initial round of RT-PCR targeting the TCR CDR3 relied on the HTBI primer set. TCRdb re-called the multiplex PCR reads through MiXCR, storing one row per CDR3 protein. The table shows around 700,000 distinct CDR3 sequences, with 18% occurring only once. The TCR comes from a woman aged 45-65 years with Graves' hyperthyroidism that later progressed to Graves' ophthalmopathy. The source material was blood.

The CDR3 coding sequence is TGTGCCTGGAGCTCCAGGAACACCGGGGAGCTGTTTTTT. Its protein is CAWSSRNTGELFF. This chain connects TRBV30 to TRBJ2-2; no firm D call. The CDR3 has 13 residues. Trimming stripped 3 bases from V and 1 base from J, with 6 bases between. Germline CDR1 GTSNPN, CDR2 SVGIG (reference sequence).